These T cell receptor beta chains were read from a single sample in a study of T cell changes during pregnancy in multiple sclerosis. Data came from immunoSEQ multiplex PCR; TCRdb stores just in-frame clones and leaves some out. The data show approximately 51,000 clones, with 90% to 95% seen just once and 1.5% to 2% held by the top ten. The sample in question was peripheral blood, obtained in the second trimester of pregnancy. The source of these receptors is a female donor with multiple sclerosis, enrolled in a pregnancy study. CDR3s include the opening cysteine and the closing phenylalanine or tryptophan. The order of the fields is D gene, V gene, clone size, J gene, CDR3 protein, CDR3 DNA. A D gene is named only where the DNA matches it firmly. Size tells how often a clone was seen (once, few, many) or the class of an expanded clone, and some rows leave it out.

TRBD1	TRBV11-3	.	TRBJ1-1	CASSTTGGTEAFF	TGTGCCAGCAGCACCACAGGGGGAACTGAAGCTTTCTTT
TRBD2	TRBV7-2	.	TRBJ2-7	CASSLGSGSGYEQYF	TGTGCCAGCAGCTTAGGGAGCGGGAGTGGTTACGAGCAGTACTTC
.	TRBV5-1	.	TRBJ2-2	CASSRPGGSGGELFF	TGCGCCAGCAGCCGACCCGGGGGTTCGGGCGGGGAGCTGTTTTTT
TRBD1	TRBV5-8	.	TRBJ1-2	CASRYRDRVHYGYTF	TGTGCCAGCAGATACCGGGACAGGGTTCACTATGGCTACACCTTC
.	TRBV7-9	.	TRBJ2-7	CASSFGGSTYEQYF	TGTGCCAGCAGCTTTGGGGGGAGCACCTACGAGCAGTACTTC
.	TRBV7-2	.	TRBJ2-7	CASSSKHSGLSYEQYF	TGTGCCAGCAGCTCCAAGCACTCAGGGCTCTCCTACGAGCAGTACTTC
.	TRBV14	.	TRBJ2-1	CASSQERIYNEQFF	TGTGCCAGCAGCCAGGAGAGGATCTACAATGAGCAGTTCTTC
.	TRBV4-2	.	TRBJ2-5	CASSQGAEETQYF	TGTGCCAGCAGCCAAGGGGCAGAAGAGACCCAGTACTTC
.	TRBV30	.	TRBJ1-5	CAWSRQGNQPQHF	TGTGCCTGGAGTCGACAGGGCAATCAGCCCCAGCATTTT
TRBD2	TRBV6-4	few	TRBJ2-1	CASSDSSGSYNEQFF	TGTGCCAGCAGTGACTCTAGCGGGTCCTACAATGAGCAGTTCTTC
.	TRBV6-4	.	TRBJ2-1	CASSLQPRGSYNEQFF	TGTGCCAGCAGTTTGCAACCCAGGGGCTCCTACAATGAGCAGTTCTTC
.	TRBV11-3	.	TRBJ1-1	CASSLVQSEAFF	TGTGCCAGCAGCTTAGTACAGTCTGAAGCTTTCTTT
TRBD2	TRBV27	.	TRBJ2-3	CASTPRGLAGSDTQYF	TGTGCCAGCACCCCCAGGGGACTAGCGGGATCAGATACGCAGTATTTT
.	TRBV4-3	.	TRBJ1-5	CASSQAVGGRRQPQHF	TGCGCCAGCAGCCAAGCCGTCGGGGGGCGAAGGCAGCCCCAGCATTTT
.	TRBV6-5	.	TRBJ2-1	CASSLADYNEQFF	TGTGCCAGCAGTCTAGCAGACTACAATGAGCAGTTCTTC
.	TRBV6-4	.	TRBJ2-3	CASSEGLATTDTQYF	TGTGCCAGCAGTGAAGGGCTAGCGACCACAGATACGCAGTATTTT
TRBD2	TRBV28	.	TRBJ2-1	CASSSPADELAGAVAHEQFF	TGTGCCAGCAGTTCCCCGGCGGATGAACTAGCGGGAGCAGTAGCCCATGAGCAGTTCTTC
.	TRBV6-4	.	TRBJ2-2	CASSDSTNTGELFF	TGTGCCAGCAGTGACTCGACAAACACCGGGGAGCTGTTTTTT
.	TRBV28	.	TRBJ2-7	CASSSIGGGGRQYF	TGTGCCAGCAGTTCGATTGGAGGGGGAGGGAGGCAGTACTTC
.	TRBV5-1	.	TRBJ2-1	CASSHTSSYNEQFF	TGCGCCAGCAGCCACACTAGCTCCTACAATGAGCAGTTCTTC
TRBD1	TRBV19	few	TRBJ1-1	CASSSTAGGNTEAFF	TGTGCCAGTAGCTCGACGGCAGGGGGGAACACTGAAGCTTTCTTT
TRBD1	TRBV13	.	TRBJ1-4	CASSLQQGAKEKLFF	TGTGCCAGCAGCCTCCAGCAGGGGGCAAAGGAAAAACTGTTTTTT
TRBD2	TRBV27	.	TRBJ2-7	CASSLGGRGEQYF	TGTGCCAGCAGTTTAGGCGGGAGGGGCGAGCAGTACTTC
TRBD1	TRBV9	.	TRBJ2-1	CASSVTIGTGGNEQFF	TGTGCCAGCAGCGTTACAATCGGGACAGGGGGCAATGAGCAGTTCTTC
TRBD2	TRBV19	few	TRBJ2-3	CASSTRLAGVGDTQYF	TGTGCCAGTAGTACGAGACTAGCGGGAGTTGGAGATACGCAGTATTTT
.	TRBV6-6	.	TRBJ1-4	CASSSDLRGGKEKLFF	TGTGCCAGCAGTTCCGACCTGCGGGGGGGTAAGGAAAAACTGTTTTTT
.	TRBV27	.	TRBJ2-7	CASADLGKQSYEQYF	TGTGCCAGCGCCGATCTGGGCAAGCAGTCCTACGAGCAGTACTTC
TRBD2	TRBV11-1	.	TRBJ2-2	CASSSTTSGRAGTGELFF	TGTGCCAGCAGCTCGACGACTAGCGGGAGGGCGGGGACCGGGGAGCTGTTTTTT
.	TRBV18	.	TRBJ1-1	CASSRLSGKNTEAFF	TGTGCCAGCTCACGTTTGTCCGGGAAGAACACTGAAGCTTTCTTT
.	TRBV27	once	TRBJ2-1	CASSFDPPVLNEQFF	TGTGCCAGCAGTTTTGATCCACCAGTGTTGAATGAGCAGTTCTTC
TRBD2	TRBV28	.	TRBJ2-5	CASSPPGAGARETQYF	TGTGCCAGCAGCCCTCCCGGAGCGGGAGCTAGGGAGACCCAGTACTTC
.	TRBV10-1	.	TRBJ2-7	CASSESTRGLVNYEQYF	TGCGCCAGCAGTGAGTCGACTCGGGGACTTGTTAACTACGAGCAGTACTTC
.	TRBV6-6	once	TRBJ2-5	CASSYARLETQYF	TGTGCCAGCAGTTACGCTAGATTGGAGACCCAGTACTTC
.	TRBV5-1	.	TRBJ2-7	CASRTSGSYEQYF	TGCGCCAGCAGGACTTCCGGATCCTACGAGCAGTACTTC
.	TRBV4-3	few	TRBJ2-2	CASSQAAAYRRTGELFF	TGCGCCAGCAGCCAAGCCGCGGCCTATCGGAGAACCGGGGAGCTGTTTTTT
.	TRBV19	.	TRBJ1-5	CASSDIGGTPNQPQHF	TGTGCCAGTAGCGACATCGGGGGGACTCCGAATCAGCCCCAGCATTTT
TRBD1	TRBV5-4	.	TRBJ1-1	CASSQRDRGHTEAFF	TGTGCCAGCAGCCAAAGGGACAGGGGGCATACTGAAGCTTTCTTT
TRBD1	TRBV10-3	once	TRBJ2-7	CAISTGGSYEQYF	TGTGCCATCAGTACAGGGGGCTCCTACGAGCAGTACTTC
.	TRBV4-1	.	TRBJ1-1	CASRWRTEMNTEAFF	TGCGCCAGCAGATGGAGAACCGAAATGAACACTGAAGCTTTCTTT
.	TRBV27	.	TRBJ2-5	CASSFRETQYF	TGTGCCAGCAGTTTTAGAGAGACCCAGTACTTC
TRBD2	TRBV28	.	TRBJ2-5	CASSRGLAGAETQYF	TGTGCCAGCAGTAGGGGACTAGCGGGAGCCGAGACCCAGTACTTC
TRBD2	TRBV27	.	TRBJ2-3	CASSSGLAGSGDTQYF	TGTGCCAGCAGTTCCGGACTAGCGGGTTCGGGTGATACGCAGTATTTT
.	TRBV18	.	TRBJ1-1	CASSPSPSGPEAFF	TGTGCCAGCTCACCGTCCCCCTCTGGGCCTGAAGCTTTCTTT
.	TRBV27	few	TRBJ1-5	CASSLARGNQPQHF	TGTGCCAGCAGTTTAGCTCGAGGCAATCAGCCCCAGCATTTT
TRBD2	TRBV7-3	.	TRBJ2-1	CASSFPSGGAQGNEQFF	TGTGCCAGCAGCTTCCCTAGCGGGGGGGCCCAGGGGAATGAGCAGTTCTTC
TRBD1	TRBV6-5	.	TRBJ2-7	CASSYAQGAEQYF	TGTGCCAGCAGTTACGCCCAGGGGGCTGAGCAGTACTTC
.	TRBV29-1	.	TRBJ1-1	CSVEGGGLAAFF	TGCAGCGTTGAAGGGGGGGGGCTTGCGGCTTTCTTT
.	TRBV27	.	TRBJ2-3	CASSLFWASTDTQYF	TGTGCCAGCAGTTTATTCTGGGCCTCCACAGATACGCAGTATTTT
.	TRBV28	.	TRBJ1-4	CASSHRQVDEKLFF	TGTGCCAGCAGCCACAGACAGGTGGATGAAAAACTGTTTTTT
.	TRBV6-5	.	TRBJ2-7	CASTNSGFSYEQYF	TGTGCCAGCACGAACTCAGGGTTCTCCTACGAGCAGTACTTC
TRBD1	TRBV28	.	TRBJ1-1	CASSLGQGRTNTEAFF	TGTGCCAGCAGTTTAGGACAGGGTCGGACGAACACTGAAGCTTTCTTT